Sequencing of this TCR beta chain was carried out in a study of blood T cell repertoires in COVID-19. Study in general: The cDNA or gDNA used as material had been derived from T cells, B-cell-depleted T cells, or PBMCs.

As handled by the study authors: Reference gene primer amplification gave nucleated cell count estimates. Clones were read by immunoSEQ multiplex PCR, and TCRdb kept only the in-frame ones, dropping some. V, J and clone size reflect that table, while D and trimming were determined from the DNA. The data contain approximately 250,000 clones, roughly 80% of them singletons. The length of the CDR3 is 14 residues. Looked up from germline, CDR1 is LNHNV and CDR2 is YYDKDF (reference sequence). After removal of 5 bases from V and 7 bases from J, the junction contained 5 bases not matched to a gene. The sample was peripheral blood. The receptor comes from a woman aged 55-70 years with active or convalescent COVID-19. This chain uses TRBV15 with TRBJ1-4, with 9 nucleotides matching TRBD1. The CDR3 DNA is TGTGCCACCAGCGGGGACAGGGCTACTGAAAAACTGTTTTTT. It translates to CATSGDRATEKLFF.